This TCR beta chain was recovered during a study of blood T cell repertoires in COVID-19. In the study overall: The United States, Italy and Spain provided the acute and convalescent COVID-19 samples. The analysed material was cDNA or gDNA that came from T cells, B-cell-depleted T cells, or PBMCs.

CDR1 and CDR2 from the germline V gene are LNHDA and SQIVND (reference sequence). Losses at the gene ends were 2 bases for V and 4 bases for J; bases not matched to a gene: 11. The CDR3 extends over 17 amino acids. Source study methods: From reference gene primer amplification, estimates of nucleated cell counts were derived. The repertoire was sequenced with immunoSEQ multiplex PCR; TCRdb's copy has only in-frame clones and lacks some. That table gives V, J and clone size, and the DNA gave D and trimming. This table has around 140,000 clones, 88% appearing once. Sequencing was performed on peripheral blood. The clonotype originates from a woman in her forties or fifties with acute or convalescent COVID-19. The J gene is TRBJ2-7, the V gene TRBV19; 10 bases agree with TRBD1. The CDR3 here is CASSIILVGTGAYEQYF. In nucleotides, the CDR3 is TGTGCCAGTAGTATAATCCTAGTGGGGACAGGGGCATACGAGCAGTACTTC.